One and the same sample provided the 3 T cell receptor beta chains below, sequenced in a study of T cell changes during pregnancy in multiple sclerosis. Profiling relied on immunoSEQ multiplex PCR, and the TCRdb table lists in-frame clones only, not all of them. The repertoire includes over 45,000 clones, roughly 92% of them detected once, and about 2.6% sits in the top ten. Source: CD8+ T cells from peripheral blood mononuclear cells, taken in the third trimester of pregnancy. The receptors shown here come from a female donor with multiple sclerosis, enrolled in a pregnancy study.

This clone was seen once. The rearrangement uses TRBV2 and TRBJ1-2; TRBD1 agrees at 7 bases. V was pared by 6 bases and J by 1 base, with 14 bases of the junction left unmatched. The CDR3 contains 17 residues. CDR1 and CDR2 from the germline V gene are SNHLY and FYNNEI. CDR3 protein: CASREGQIFGLNYGYTF. In DNA form, the CDR3 reads TGTGCCAGCAGGGAGGGACAGATCTTCGGGCTTAACTATGGCTACACCTTC.

V usage is TRBV27 and J usage is TRBJ2-5, with 12 bases aligning to TRBD2. This CDR3 has 17 amino acids. V lost 4 bases and J lost 4; bases outside the gene matches: 10. Germline V gene data show CDR1 as MNHEY and CDR2 as SMNVEV (reference sequence). Here the CDR3 reads CASSSLSTSGRRETQYF. CDR3 sequence (DNA): TGTGCCAGCAGTTCCCTCTCGACTAGCGGGAGACGAGAGACCCAGTACTTC.

V gene TRBV10-3 combines with J gene TRBJ2-7, with unresolved D. V shed 2 bases and J shed 0 bases, with 5 bases lying between them. From germline, CDR1 is ENHRY and CDR2 SYGVKD. This CDR3 has 13 residues. The CDR3 nucleotides read TGTGCCATCAGTGAGGACAACTCCTACGAGCAGTACTTC. Amino acids: CAISEDNSYEQYF.